This TCR beta chain came from a study of CD8+ T cells in alopecia areata. Findings and caveats of the study: Since there was just one nonresponder, nobody can yet say how baseline CD8+ expansion ties to response. On tofacitinib, scalp clonality and expanded CD8+ clones among top 100 fell significantly. During tofacitinib treatment, many expanded lesional clones remained in scalp and blood.

Isolated RNA was reverse transcribed into cDNA used as the sequencing template. Profiling relied on immunoSEQ multiplex PCR, and the TCRdb table lists in-frame clones only, not all of them. The repertoire holds approximately 180,000 clones, with 50% to 65% as singletons. Treatment meaning: oral pan-JAK inhibitor, 5-10 mg twice daily. Sorting separated CD4+ and CD8+ T cells out of PBMCs. Comments on this clone: The antigen is unknown.

The V end was cut by 0 bases, the J end by 5 bases, with 15 bases between. The CDR3 sequence is 16 residues long. Germline V gene lookup returns CDR1 SGHDT and CDR2 YYEEEE. Sequencing was performed on CD8+ T cells sorted from blood, taken at week 24, from a patient treated with tofacitinib. The rearrangement joins TRBV5-6 to TRBJ1-5, with D unresolved. This receptor was taken from a human donor with alopecia areata. In DNA, the CDR3 is TGTGCCAGCAGCTTGGCCATAGGGCCCTCGGATCAGCCCCAGCATTTT. It codes for CASSLAIGPSDQPQHF.